This T cell receptor beta chain derives from a study of cytomegalovirus exposure and HLA in healthy donors. The PCR made use of 60 Vbeta and 13 Jbeta primers. The protocol was immunoSEQ multiplex PCR, while the TCRdb copy is restricted to in-frame clones and leaves out a portion. The sample holds 150,000 to 200,000 clones, 65% to 80% seen once. Findings and caveats of the study: The productive fraction for most TCR beta V segments was about 90% or about 30% in an earlier analysis.

Turning to this clone: Its antigen is not known.

The clonotype originates from a young woman in good health and CMV-seropositive. The sequenced sample was PBMCs.

CDR3 amino acids: CASSRRDRGAGANVLTF. DNA for the CDR3: TGCGCCAGCAGCCGCCGGGACAGGGGTGCTGGGGCCAACGTCCTGACTTTC. The chain has TRBV4-1 and TRBJ2-6; the match to TRBD1 covers 10 bases. The CDR3 consists of 17 residues. The germline CDR1 and CDR2 sequences are MGHRA and YSYEKL. Trimming cost V 4 bases and J 2 bases; bases outside gene matches: 5.